These 2 T cell receptor beta chains were sequenced from one sample in a study of cytomegalovirus exposure and HLA in healthy donors. 60 Vbeta and 13 Jbeta primers were used in PCR. TCRdb's table, derived via immunoSEQ multiplex PCR, lists solely in-frame clones and lacks some. Found here are 150,000 to 200,000 clones, roughly four fifths of them singletons; the top ten hold around 1.5%. The specimen was PBMCs. These receptors came from a man aged 45-65 years in good health and CMV-seronegative.

V usage is TRBV19 and J usage is TRBJ2-7, with 8 bases identical to TRBD2. V shed 5 bases and J 2 bases; nucleotides not matched to a gene: 5. This CDR3 region has 14 residues. CDR1 LNHDA and CDR2 SQIVND come from the germline V gene (reference sequence). The CDR3 loop reads CASSLGLDPYEQYF. As DNA, the CDR3 is TGTGCCAGTAGTTTGGGACTAGATCCCTACGAGCAGTACTTC.

The rearrangement links TRBV19 to TRBJ2-5; D may be TRBD2 (5 bases). Germline-derived CDR1 and CDR2 are LNHDA and SQIVND (reference sequence). V was trimmed by 4 bases and J by 6 bases, leaving 12 bases between them. The length of the CDR3 is 13 residues. The CDR3: CASSTSRRKTQYF. The CDR3 DNA sequence: TGTGCCAGTAGTACCTCCAGGAGGAAGACCCAGTACTTC.